This T cell receptor beta chain was sequenced during a study of shared clonotypes between healthy human individuals. A remark on this clone: The same CDR3 is also encoded by other DNA sequences in this sample.

Trimming cost V 2 bases and J 6 bases; bases outside gene matches: 0. This CDR3 contains 12 residues. Germline V CDR1 and CDR2: KGHSH, LQKENI. Repertoires were generated with immunoSEQ multiplex PCR, while TCRdb's copy carries only in-frame clones and drops some. The sample consists of approximately 2,000,000 clones, just under 95% of them appearing once. The clonotype originates from a man aged 18 to 30 in good health. Some clones in this sample may be carry-over from other donors' samples. Specimen: naive CD4+ T cells from PBMCs. As to subset: CD45RA+ positively selected. V and J are TRBV18 and TRBJ1-1, with 7 bases matching TRBD1. CDR3 loop: CASSPGQAEAFF. The DNA for the CDR3 is TGTGCCAGCTCACCAGGACAGGCTGAAGCTTTCTTT.